This TCR beta chain was found in a study of OX40 agonist ivuxolimab in advanced cancers. Study summary: The eligibility criteria allowed prior anti-PD-1, anti-PD-L1 or anti-CTLA-4 therapy, and 40% had some.

This clone was picked up one time. TCRdb keeps only in-frame clones here, not all; method: immunoSEQ multiplex PCR. The profile shows more than 55,000 clones, roughly nine tenths of them singletons. Specimen: CD4+ or CD8+ T cells sorted from blood, collected in a trial of the OX40 agonist ivuxolimab. The TCR was taken from an adult with an advanced solid tumor such as melanoma, head and neck, liver or kidney cancer.

The CDR3 DNA reads TGTGCCAGCAGTAGTATCCAGGGGGCGAACACTGAAGCTTTCTTT. This translates into CASSSIQGANTEAFF. The rearrangement joins TRBV27 to TRBJ1-1; 8 bases fit TRBD1. In germline, CDR1 is MNHEY, CDR2 SMNVEV (reference sequence). The V segment lost 5 bases and the J segment 1 base; nucleotides outside the gene matches: 6. The CDR3 length is 15 residues.